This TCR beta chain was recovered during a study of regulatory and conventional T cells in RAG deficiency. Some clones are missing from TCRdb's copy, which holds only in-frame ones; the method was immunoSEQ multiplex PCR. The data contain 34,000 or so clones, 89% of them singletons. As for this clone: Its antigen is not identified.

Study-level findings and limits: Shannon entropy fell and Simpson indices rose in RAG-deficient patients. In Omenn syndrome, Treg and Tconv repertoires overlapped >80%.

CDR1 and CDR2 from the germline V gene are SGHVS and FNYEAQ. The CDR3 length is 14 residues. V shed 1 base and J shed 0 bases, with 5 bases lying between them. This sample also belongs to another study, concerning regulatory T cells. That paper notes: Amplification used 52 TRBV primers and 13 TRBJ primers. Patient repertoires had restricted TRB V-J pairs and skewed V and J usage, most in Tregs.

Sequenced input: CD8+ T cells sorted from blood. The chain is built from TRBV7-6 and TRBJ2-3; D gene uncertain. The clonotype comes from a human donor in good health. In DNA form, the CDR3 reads TGTGCCAGCAGCTTAGGGGATAGCACAGATACGCAGTATTTT. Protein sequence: CASSLGDSTDTQYF.